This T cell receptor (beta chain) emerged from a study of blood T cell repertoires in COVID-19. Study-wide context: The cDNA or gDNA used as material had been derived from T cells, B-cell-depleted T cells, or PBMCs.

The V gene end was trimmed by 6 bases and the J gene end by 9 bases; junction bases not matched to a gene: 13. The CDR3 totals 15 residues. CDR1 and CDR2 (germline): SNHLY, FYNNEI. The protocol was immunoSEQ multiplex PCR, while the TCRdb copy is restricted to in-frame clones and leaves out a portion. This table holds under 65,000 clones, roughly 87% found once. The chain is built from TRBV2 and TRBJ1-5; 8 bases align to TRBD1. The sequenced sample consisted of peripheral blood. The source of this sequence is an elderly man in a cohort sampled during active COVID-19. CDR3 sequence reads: CASSETGTGLLPQHF. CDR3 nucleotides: TGTGCCAGCAGCGAAACCGGGACAGGTCTTTTGCCCCAGCATTTT.